This entry lists 24 T cell receptor beta chains sequenced from one sample in a study of T cells after yellow fever vaccination (dated by TCRdb to the late 2010s). The treatment or condition label for this specimen denotes: live attenuated yellow fever vaccine strain. Receptor libraries were prepared by 5' RACE. The sequencer was an Illumina NovaSeq 6000. TCRdb trimmed public reads at Q25 via fastp, called clones via MiXCR and kept in-frame beta chains. All rows with the same CDR3 protein become a single entry with the most common DNA and genes. Counted in this sample were approximately 300,000 distinct CDR3 sequences; about 10% of them appeared once. The ten largest clones represent about 3% of the sample. The specimen comprised CD4+ T cells sorted from PBMCs, sampled 45 days after the yellow fever booster vaccination. All receptors come from a man aged 18 to 35 who received the YFV17D yellow fever vaccine.

This clonotype was observed many times. The chain is built from TRBV5-1 and TRBJ2-1, with 9 bases fitting TRBD1. The V and J ends lost 6 bases and 9 bases, in that order; junction bases with no gene match: 13. CDR1 and CDR2 (germline): SGHRS, YFSETQ. This CDR3 is built from 15 residues. CDR3 protein: CASTVPGQGQGEQFF. The CDR3 region has the DNA TGCGCCAGCACCGTCCCGGGACAGGGACAGGGTGAGCAGTTCTTC. Drawing the rest from reference TRBV5-1 and TRBJ2-1, the complete variable domain is KAGVTQTPRYLIKTRGQQVTLSCSPISGHRSVSWYQQTPGQGLQFLFEYFSETQRNKGNFPGRFSGRQFSNSRSEMNVSTLELGDSALYLCASTVPGQGQGEQFFGPGTRLTVL.

This clonotype was observed many times. This chain connects TRBV7-9 to TRBJ2-1, with D perhaps matching TRBD1 or TRBD2 (6 bases each). The CDR3 spans 14 residues. Trimming left V 6 bases short and J 7 bases short, with 16 bases between. Germline CDR1 SEHNR, CDR2 FQNEAQ (reference sequence). CDR3 sequence (DNA): TGTGCCAGCAGTATAACGGGGGCAGGGAATGAGCAGTTCTTC. Amino acids: CASSITGAGNEQFF.

V gene TRBV12-3 or TRBV12-4 combines with J gene TRBJ1-4; D call uncertain. This CDR3 region has 13 residues. Trimming pared 6 bases from V and 5 bases from J, leaving 10 bases between. The CDR3 is CASSPSRNEKLFF. In DNA, the CDR3 is TGTGCCAGCAGCCCCTCCCGAAATGAAAAACTGTTTTTT.

The chain joins TRBV6-2 or TRBV6-3 to TRBJ2-3, with 11 nucleotides matching TRBD2. Trimming removed 0 bases from V and 7 bases from J; junction bases left unmatched: 12. CDR1 is MNHEY and CDR2 is SVGEGT in the germline V gene. This CDR3 spans 18 amino acids. As DNA, the CDR3 is TGTGCCAGCAGTTACTCGCAGCCTGACGGACTAGCGGGTTATACGCAGTATTTT. Its protein product is CASSYSQPDGLAGYTQYF.

The sample holds a few counts of this clonotype. The chain carries TRBV9 and TRBJ2-1; perhaps TRBD1 as D (6 bases). CDR1 and CDR2 from the germline V gene are SGDLS and YYNGEE. The CDR3 runs to 16 residues. V lost 2 bases and J 5 bases, leaving 17 bases between the germline ends. The CDR3 sequence is CASSVIGGRGDNEQFF. CDR3 in DNA: TGTGCCAGCAGCGTGATAGGGGGAAGGGGCGACAATGAGCAGTTCTTC.

This clonotype has ten or more counts. The chain couples TRBV5-1 to TRBJ2-1; 11 bases map to TRBD2. V dropped 4 bases and J dropped 5; count of bases not matched to a gene: 8. Germline V CDR1 and CDR2: SGHRS, YFSETQ. This CDR3 is built from 16 residues. The CDR3 spells CASSRSLAGAHNEQFF. The CDR3 region has the DNA TGCGCCAGCAGCCGATCACTAGCGGGGGCCCACAATGAGCAGTTCTTC.

This clonotype was seen a few times. The V and J genes are TRBV10-1 and TRBJ1-2, with D unclear. Trimming removed 8 bases from V and 5 bases from J, with 15 bases in between. The CDR3 length is 13 residues. Germline-derived CDR1 and CDR2 are WNHNN and SYGVQD (reference sequence). The CDR3 reads CASQRDPGYGYTF. The DNA for the CDR3 is TGCGCCAGCCAAAGGGATCCTGGGTATGGCTACACCTTC.

This clonotype was recorded many times. The J gene is TRBJ2-5, the V gene TRBV6-2 or TRBV6-3; D is unresolved. Germline CDR1 MNHEY, CDR2 SVGEGT. V lost 7 bases and J 5 bases, leaving 17 bases between the germline ends. The CDR3 has 14 amino acids. The CDR3 bases are TGTGCCAGCACCCTACTGTATTATTCGGAGACCCAGTACTTC. Translated, it gives CASTLLYYSETQYF.

This clonotype appeared many times. Its ends do not fully match the called genes, so a read error is possible. The V call is TRBV5-1, the J call TRBJ2-5; 9 nucleotides line up with TRBD1. The CDR3 runs to 15 residues. Germline CDR1 is SGHRS and CDR2 is YFSETQ. Written as DNA, the CDR3 is TGTGCCAGCAGCTTGGGGGACAGGGATCAAGAGACCCAGTACTTC. Translated, it gives CASSLGDRDQETQYF.

This clonotype was picked up a small number of times. The chain couples TRBV18 to TRBJ2-2; weak D call: TRBD2 (6 bases). The CDR3 consists of 14 residues. Trimming removed 7 bases from V and 0 bases from J, with 9 bases in between. The germline CDR1 and CDR2 sequences are KGHSH and LQKENI. In DNA, the CDR3 is TGTGCCAGCTACCGGGAGACGAACACCGGGGAGCTGTTTTTT. Protein product: CASYRETNTGELFF.

This clonotype was seen repeatedly, ten times or more. The genes are TRBV12-3 or TRBV12-4 and TRBJ2-1; TRBD2 is a possible D gene (5 bases). This CDR3 contains 15 residues. V dropped 6 bases and J dropped 0 bases, with 12 bases sitting between them. CDR3 DNA sequence: TGTGCCAGCAGGAGATCAGCGGTCTCCTACAATGAGCAGTTCTTC. Protein: CASRRSAVSYNEQFF.

The sample holds a few counts of this clonotype. V is TRBV7-2 and J is TRBJ1-2; 7 nucleotides match TRBD1. The CDR3 runs to 15 residues. V trimming: 5 bases; J trimming: 2 bases; junction bases outside the gene matches: 8. Per the germline V gene, CDR1 is SGHTA and CDR2 is FQGNSA. CDR3 loop: CASSQRARGNYGYTF. DNA for the CDR3: TGTGCCAGCAGCCAAAGGGCCAGGGGGAACTATGGCTACACCTTC.

This clonotype has a count of ten or more. The rearrangement uses TRBV5-1 and TRBJ2-3; TRBD1 aligns across 9 bases. In germline, CDR1 is SGHRS, CDR2 YFSETQ. V lost 4 bases, J lost 6 bases, and 6 bases stayed unmatched. The CDR3 runs 14 residues. The CDR3 loop reads CASSKDRGDDTQYF. The DNA of the CDR3 is TGCGCCAGCAGCAAGGACAGGGGTGACGATACGCAGTATTTT.

The sample holds many counts of this clonotype. CDR3 in DNA: TGTGCCAGCAGCTTAGGGGAGGGTAGTGGTACGCAGTATTTT. This sequence encodes CASSLGEGSGTQYF. The rearrangement links TRBV7-8 to TRBJ2-3, with 7 bases lining up with TRBD2. V shed 1 base and J 8 bases; nucleotides not matched to a gene: 6. The CDR3 sequence is 14 residues long. Germline lookup yields CDR1 SGHVS and CDR2 FQNEAQ.

This clonotype was seen more than once but under ten times. The chain joins TRBV6-2 or TRBV6-3 to TRBJ2-5; TRBD2 matches at 12 bases. In germline, CDR1 is MNHEY, CDR2 SVGEGT. V lost 7 bases and J lost 1; bases outside the gene matches: 7. The CDR3 is 16 residues long. Here the CDR3 reads CASTLGLAGSQETQYF. The CDR3 DNA reads as TGTGCCAGCACCTTAGGACTAGCGGGGTCCCAAGAGACCCAGTACTTC.

This clonotype has just a few counts. The rearrangement uses TRBV7-9 and TRBJ2-5; TRBD2 agrees at 13 bases. V lost 3 bases to trimming and J lost 8 bases; unmatched junction nucleotides: 9. Germline-derived CDR1 and CDR2 are SEHNR and FQNEAQ (reference sequence). This CDR3 comprises 16 residues. The CDR3 DNA reads TGTGCCAGCAGCTTCGACACTAGCGGGGGGGCCAGAACCCAGTACTTC. Its translation is CASSFDTSGGARTQYF.

The sample holds a few counts of this clonotype. The V and J genes are TRBV7-2 and TRBJ2-5; 8 nucleotides align to TRBD2. Germline V gene sequence: CDR1 SGHTA, CDR2 FQGNSA. V trimming: 4 bases; J trimming: 5 bases; junction bases outside the gene matches: 6. CDR3 size: 14 residues. This CDR3 reads CASSSGGTGETQYF. The CDR3 nucleotides are TGTGCCAGCAGCTCGGGGGGGACGGGTGAGACCCAGTACTTC. Full variable domain (outside the CDR3, taken from reference TRBV7-2 and TRBJ2-5): GAGVSQSPSNKVTEKGKDVELRCDPISGHTALYWYRQSLGQGLEFLIYFQGNSAPDKSGLPSDRFSAERTGGSVSTLTIQRTQQEDSAVYLCASSSGGTGETQYFGPGTRLLVL.

A few counts support this clonotype. V gene TRBV5-1 combines with J gene TRBJ2-2; 8 bases map to TRBD2. This CDR3 contains 16 residues. Trimming took 6 bases from V and 6 from J; bases not matched to a gene: 13. Germline values: CDR1 SGHRS, CDR2 YFSETQ. The CDR3 here is CASTPIPGGEAGELFF. CDR3 DNA: TGCGCCAGCACCCCCATTCCGGGGGGGGAAGCCGGGGAGCTGTTTTTT.

This clonotype was found a few times. The chain joins TRBV6-6 to TRBJ2-6, with 11 nucleotides matching TRBD1. This CDR3 comprises 16 residues. In germline, CDR1 is MNHNY, CDR2 SVGAGI (reference sequence). The V segment lost 7 bases and the J segment 4 bases; nucleotides outside the gene matches: 6. The CDR3 DNA reads as TGTGCCAGCACTAGGACAGGGGGCCCCGGGGCCAACGTCCTGACTTTC. This codes for CASTRTGGPGANVLTF.

This clonotype was found a few times. The chain combines TRBV5-1 with TRBJ2-3; 7 nucleotides line up with TRBD1. Germline trimming cut 5 bases from V and 3 bases from J; bases unmatched to any gene: 12. Germline V gene sequence: CDR1 SGHRS, CDR2 YFSETQ. The CDR3 runs 16 residues. CDR3 sequence reads: CASSSQTGSVTDTQYF. The CDR3 nucleotides are TGCGCCAGCAGTTCCCAGACAGGGAGTGTGACAGATACGCAGTATTTT.

This clonotype was detected only a few times. V and J are TRBV12-3 or TRBV12-4 and TRBJ1-2; no clear D. Trimming cost V 5 bases and J 4 bases, with 8 bases left between them. CDR3 size: 12 residues. The CDR3 spells CASSAGSYGYTF. For the CDR3, the DNA is TGTGCCAGCAGTGCCGGGAGCTATGGCTACACCTTC.

In this sample, this clonotype turned up a few times. The chain is built from TRBV27 and TRBJ2-3, with 8 nucleotides matching TRBD2. Trimming took 3 bases from V and 7 from J; bases not matched to a gene: 15. CDR1 and CDR2 from the germline V gene are MNHEY and SMNVEV (reference sequence). This CDR3 is built from 17 residues. As DNA, the CDR3 is TGTGCCAGCAGTTTCGGGGCCCGTCCGGGGGGGCGAAATACGCAGTATTTT. Its protein product is CASSFGARPGGRNTQYF.

This clonotype was seen repeatedly, ten times or more. The genes are TRBV6-5 and TRBJ2-2; D possibly uses TRBD1 or TRBD2 (6 bases each). Between the trimmed V and J ends, which lost 8 bases and 4 bases, there was a span of 11 bases. Germline-derived CDR1 and CDR2 are MNHEY and SVGAGI. This CDR3 spans 13 amino acids. The CDR3 reads CASARGRTGELFF. As DNA, the CDR3 is TGTGCCAGCGCCCGGGGGCGCACCGGGGAGCTGTTTTTT.

V and J are TRBV12-3 or TRBV12-4 and TRBJ2-7, with 9 bases fitting TRBD2. The CDR3 length is 14 residues. Trimming at V came to 5 bases and at J to 3 bases, leaving 5 bases not matched to a gene. CDR3 DNA: TGTGCCAGCAGTACCCTAGCGGGGCTCTACGAGCAGTACTTC. As protein: CASSTLAGLYEQYF.